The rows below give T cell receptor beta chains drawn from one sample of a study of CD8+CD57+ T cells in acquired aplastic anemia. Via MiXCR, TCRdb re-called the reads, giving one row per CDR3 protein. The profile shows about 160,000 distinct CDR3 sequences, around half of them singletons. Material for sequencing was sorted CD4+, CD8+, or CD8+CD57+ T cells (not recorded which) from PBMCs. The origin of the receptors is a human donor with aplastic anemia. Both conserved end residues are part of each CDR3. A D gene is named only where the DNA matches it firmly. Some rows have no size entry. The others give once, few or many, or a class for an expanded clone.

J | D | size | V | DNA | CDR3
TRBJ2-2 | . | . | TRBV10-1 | TGCGCCAGGCTCAAAACCGACGCGAACACCGGGGAGCTGTTTTTT | CARLKTDANTGELFF
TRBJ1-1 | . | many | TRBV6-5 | TGTGCCAGCAGTACCATGAACACTGAAGCTTTCTTT | CASSTMNTEAFF
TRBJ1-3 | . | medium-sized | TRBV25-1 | TGTGCCAGCAGTGTGGCAGGGCATGGAAACACCATATATTTT | CASSVAGHGNTIYF
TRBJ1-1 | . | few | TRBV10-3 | TGTGCCATCAAACGGTCCCTCTTCGGGGAAGGGACTGAAGCTTTCTTT | CAIKRSLFGEGTEAFF
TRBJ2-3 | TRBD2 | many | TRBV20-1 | TGCAGTGCTAGAGACGAGCGGGATGGTACAGATACGCAGTATTTT | CSARDERDGTDTQYF
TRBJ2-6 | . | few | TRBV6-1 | TGTGCCAGCAGCCGATTCTCTGGGGCCAACGTCCTGACTTTC | CASSRFSGANVLTF
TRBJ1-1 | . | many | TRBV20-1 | TGCAGTGCTATTGAAGGGGTCAACACTGAAGCTTTCTTT | CSAIEGVNTEAFF
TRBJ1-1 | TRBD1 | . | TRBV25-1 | TGTGCCAGCGGAACCGACAGGGTACCGAATGAAGCTTTCTTT | CASGTDRVPNEAFF
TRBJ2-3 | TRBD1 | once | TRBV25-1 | TGTGCCAGCAGTGACCGGACAGGGGGGAATTCGGATACGCAGTATTTT | CASSDRTGGNSDTQYF
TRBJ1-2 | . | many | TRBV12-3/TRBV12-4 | TGTGCCAGCAGTTTTAGCGGGGGCAGCGGCTATGGCTACACCTTC | CASSFSGGSGYGYTF
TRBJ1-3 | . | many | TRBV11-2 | TGTGCCAGCAGCTTAGACCTCACGGGGGACGGAAACACCATATATTTT | CASSLDLTGDGNTIYF
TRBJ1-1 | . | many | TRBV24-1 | TGTGCCACCTCATCAGGGCCCCTGAACACTGAAGCTTTCTTT | CATSSGPLNTEAFF
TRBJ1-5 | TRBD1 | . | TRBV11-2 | TGTGCCAGCAGCTTTGGCGGACAGGGGGCGCAATTTGGCAATCAGCCCCAGCATTTT | CASSFGGQGAQFGNQPQHF
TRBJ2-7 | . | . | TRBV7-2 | TGTGCCAGCAGCGAGAAGTACGAGCAGTACTTC | CASSEKYEQYF
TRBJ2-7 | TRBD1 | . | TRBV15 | TGTGCCACCAGCAGCTTGGGACAGGGACACTACGAGCAGTACTTC | CATSSLGQGHYEQYF
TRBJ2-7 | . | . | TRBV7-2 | TGTGCCAGCAGCTTAGGGCAGTACTTC | CASSLGQYF
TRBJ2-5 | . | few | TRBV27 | TGTGCCAGCAGTTTATTCGCCGGTGAGACTAGACTGACCCAGTACTTC | CASSLFAGETRLTQYF
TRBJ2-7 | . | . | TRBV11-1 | TGTGCCAGCAGCAAACAGCAGGGGAACGAGCAGTACTTC | CASSKQQGNEQYF
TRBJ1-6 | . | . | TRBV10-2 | TGCGCCAGCAGTCAGACACCTTATAATTCACCCCTCCACTTT | CASSQTPYNSPLHF
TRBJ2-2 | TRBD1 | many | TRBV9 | TGTGCCAGCAGCGCCGCCAGGGGGACCGGGGAGCTGTTTTTT | CASSAARGTGELFF
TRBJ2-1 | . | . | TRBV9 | TGTGCCAGCAGCTTGTTGGGAGCGAGCTCCTACAATGAGCAGTTCTTC | CASSLLGASSYNEQFF
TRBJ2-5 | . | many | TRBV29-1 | TGCAGCGTTGTGGGCAGGGTAACGGGAGAGACCCAGTACTTC | CSVVGRVTGETQYF
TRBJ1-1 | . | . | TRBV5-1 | TGCGCCAGCTCCAGGTTGGGGAGTGGGGACACTGAAGCTTTCTTT | CASSRLGSGDTEAFF
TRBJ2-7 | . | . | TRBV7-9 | TGTGCCAGCAGCCCAGCAGAATCCCCCAACTACGAGCAGTACTTC | CASSPAESPNYEQYF
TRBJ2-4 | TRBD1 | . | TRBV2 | TGTGCCAGCAGTTCAGGGGGCCAAGGCATTCAGTACTTC | CASSSGGQGIQYF
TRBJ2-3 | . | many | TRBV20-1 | TGCAGTGCTATGAACTGGGCGGAAGCCACAGATACGCAGTATTTT | CSAMNWAEATDTQYF
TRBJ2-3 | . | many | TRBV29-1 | TGCAGCGTTGAAAGGATAGGTTCGAGCACAGATACGCAGTATTTT | CSVERIGSSTDTQYF
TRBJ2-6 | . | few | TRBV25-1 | TGTGCCAGCAGTGAATACCACTCCTCTGGGGCCAACGTCCTGACTTTC | CASSEYHSSGANVLTF
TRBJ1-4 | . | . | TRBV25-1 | TGTGCCAGCAGTGAATGGTTCAGAGGGAATGAAAAACTGTTTTTT | CASSEWFRGNEKLFF
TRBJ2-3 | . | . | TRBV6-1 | TGTGCCAGCAGCCTAAGTTCTAGCACAGATACGCAGTATTTT | CASSLSSSTDTQYF
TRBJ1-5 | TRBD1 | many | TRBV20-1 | TGCAGTGCTAGAGTGGCAGGGGGCAGGGTTGGCAATCAGCCCCAGCATTTT | CSARVAGGRVGNQPQHF
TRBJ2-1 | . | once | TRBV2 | TGTGCCAGCAGGCTAGCCTCCTACAATGAGCAGTTCTTC | CASRLASYNEQFF
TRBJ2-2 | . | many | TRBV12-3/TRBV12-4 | TGTGCCAGCAGCCCAGGACAGTATTCCGGGGAGCTGTTTTTT | CASSPGQYSGELFF
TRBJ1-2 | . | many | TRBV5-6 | TGTGCCAGCAGCTCTAGTTCCTACTATGGCTACACCTTC | CASSSSSYYGYTF
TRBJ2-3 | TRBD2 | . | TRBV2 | TGTGCCAGCAGTATTAATAGCGGGGTAGGCGATACACAGTATTTT | CASSINSGVGDTQYF
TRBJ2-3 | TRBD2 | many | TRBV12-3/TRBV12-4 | TGTGCCAGCAGTCCGCCCCTCGGGAGGGCAGATACGCAGTATTTT | CASSPPLGRADTQYF
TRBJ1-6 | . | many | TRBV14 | TGTGCCAGCAGCTTAGACAGTATGATCAGTTCACCCCTCCACTTT | CASSLDSMISSPLHF
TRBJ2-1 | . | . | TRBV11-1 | TGTGCCAGCAGCTTAGAAGTGGGTGGGGCAAATGAGAGGTTCTTC | CASSLEVGGANERFF
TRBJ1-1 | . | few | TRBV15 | TGTGCCACCAGCAGAGGAACAGGGACCTATGAAGCTTTCTTT | CATSRGTGTYEAFF
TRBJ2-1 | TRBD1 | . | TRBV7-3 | TGTGCCAGCAGCCCACGACAGGGGGCTAGCGATGAGCAGTTCTTC | CASSPRQGASDEQFF
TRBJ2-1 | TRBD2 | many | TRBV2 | TGTGCCAGCAGTGGTGGGATTAGTGGGGGGGCCTACAATGAGCAGTTCTTC | CASSGGISGGAYNEQFF
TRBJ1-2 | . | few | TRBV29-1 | TGCAGCGCGAACGACAGGGGCTACACCTTC | CSANDRGYTF
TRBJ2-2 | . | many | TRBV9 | TGTGCCAGCAGCGTTAGTCAGGGGGGAAGCACCGGGGAGCTGTTTTTT | CASSVSQGGSTGELFF
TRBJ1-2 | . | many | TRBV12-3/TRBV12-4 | TGTGCCAGCAGTTTTTTCGGCACAAACTATGGCTACACCTTC | CASSFFGTNYGYTF
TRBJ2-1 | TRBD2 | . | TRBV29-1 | TGCAGCGTTGAATGGACCAGGACTAGCGGTATTTACAATGAGCAGTTCTTC | CSVEWTRTSGIYNEQFF
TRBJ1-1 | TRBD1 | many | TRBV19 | TGTGCCAGTAGTGACAGGGGGTGGAACACTGAAGCTTTCTTT | CASSDRGWNTEAFF
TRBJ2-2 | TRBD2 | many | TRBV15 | TGTGCCACCAGCAGGGAGCGGGAGCAGGTCACCGGGGAGCTGTTTTTT | CATSREREQVTGELFF
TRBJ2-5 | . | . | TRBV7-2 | TGTGCCAGCAGCCCATGGCCCCAAGAGACCCAGTACTTC | CASSPWPQETQYF
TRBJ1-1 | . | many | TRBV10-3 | TGTGCCACATTAGACTCCGGGGGCGGCACTGAAGCTTTCTTT | CATLDSGGGTEAFF
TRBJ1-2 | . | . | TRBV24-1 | TGTGCCACCAGTGTTAGGGGGGCAGATGGCTACACCTTC | CATSVRGADGYTF
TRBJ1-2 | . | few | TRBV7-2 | TGTGCCAGCAGCCGTAACAGGGTTGTTCGGGGCTACACCTTC | CASSRNRVVRGYTF
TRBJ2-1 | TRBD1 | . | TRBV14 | TGTGCCAGCAGCCGCCCGGGACAGGGCTACAATGGGCAGTTCTTC | CASSRPGQGYNGQFF
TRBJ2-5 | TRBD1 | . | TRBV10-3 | TGTGCCATCAGTGAGGTGAGGGGGCGAGAGACCCAGTACTTC | CAISEVRGRETQYF
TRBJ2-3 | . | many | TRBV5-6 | TGTGCCAGCAGCTTGTTACCAGCAACAGATACGCAGTATTTT | CASSLLPATDTQYF
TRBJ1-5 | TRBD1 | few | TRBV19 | TGTGCCAGTAGGGCCCCGGGACAGGGGGCGCGTCAGCCCCAGCATTTT | CASRAPGQGARQPQHF
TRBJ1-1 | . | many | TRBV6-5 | TGTGCCAGCAGTTCGATGGCTGAAGCTTTCTTT | CASSSMAEAFF
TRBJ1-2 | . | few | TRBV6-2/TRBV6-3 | TGTGCCAGCAGTTACAGCCGGGGGGCGTCCCCCTACACCTTC | CASSYSRGASPYTF
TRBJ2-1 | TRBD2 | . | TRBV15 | TGTGCCACCAGAGGGACTAGCGGGGGCCGAGAGCAGTTCTTC | CATRGTSGGREQFF
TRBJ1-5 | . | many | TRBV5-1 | TGTGCCAGCAGCTTAGGGGGGGGCAATCAGCCCCAGCATTTT | CASSLGGGNQPQHF